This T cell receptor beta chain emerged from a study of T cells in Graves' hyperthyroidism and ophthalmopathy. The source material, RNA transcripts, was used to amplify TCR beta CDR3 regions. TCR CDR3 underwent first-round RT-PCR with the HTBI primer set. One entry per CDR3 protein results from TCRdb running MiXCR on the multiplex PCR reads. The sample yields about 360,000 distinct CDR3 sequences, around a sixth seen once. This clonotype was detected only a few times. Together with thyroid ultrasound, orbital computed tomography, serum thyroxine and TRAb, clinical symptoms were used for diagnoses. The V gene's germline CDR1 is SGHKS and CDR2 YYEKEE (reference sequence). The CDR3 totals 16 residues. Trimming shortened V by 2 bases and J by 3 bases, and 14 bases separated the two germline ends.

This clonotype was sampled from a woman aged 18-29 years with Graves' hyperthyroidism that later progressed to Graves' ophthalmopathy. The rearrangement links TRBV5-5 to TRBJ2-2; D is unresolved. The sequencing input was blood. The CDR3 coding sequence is TGTGCCAGCAGCTTTAGGACCTTCCGGGACACCGGGGAGCTGTTTTTT. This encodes CASSFRTFRDTGELFF.